The rows below give T cell receptor beta chains drawn from one sample of a study of T cells in Graves' hyperthyroidism and ophthalmopathy. TCRdb reprocessed the multiplex PCR reads via MiXCR and lists one record per CDR3 protein. The table includes tens of thousands of distinct CDR3 sequences, less than 50% detected once. The source material was blood. All receptors come from a woman aged 45 to 65 with Graves' hyperthyroidism that later progressed to Graves' ophthalmopathy. Each CDR3 is given with its conserved first and last residue. The D gene is left open where the match is weak. The size field is filled for only some rows; it gives once, few, many or a size class.

V	D	size	J	DNA	CDR3
TRBV3-1	NA	NA	TRBJ2-1	TGTGCCAGCAGCCGATACCCGGGGGCTAGCGGCTCCTACAATGAGCAGTTCTTC	CASSRYPGASGSYNEQFF
TRBV19	TRBD2	NA	TRBJ2-6	TGTGCCAGTAGTATAGCCAGCGGGAGGGTGGCTGGGGCCAACGTCCTGACTTTC	CASSIASGRVAGANVLTF
TRBV11-2	TRBD1	many	TRBJ2-5	TGTGCCAGCAGCGTGGGACAGACACAAGAGACCCAGTACTTC	CASSVGQTQETQYF
TRBV7-3	NA	many	TRBJ1-1	TGTGCCAGCAGCCCCGGCGCCACCAAGAACACTGAAGCTTTCTTT	CASSPGATKNTEAFF
TRBV4-3	NA	many	TRBJ1-2	TGCGCCAGCAGCCGAAGTAACGATCTTAGGACAGCTAACTATGGCTACACCTTC	CASSRSNDLRTANYGYTF
TRBV7-9	NA	NA	TRBJ1-2	TGTGCCAGCAGCTTAGTTGTTGGGGGTAACTATGGCTACACCTTC	CASSLVVGGNYGYTF
TRBV20-1	NA	NA	TRBJ1-4	TGCAGTGCTATCCGGGAATATGAAAAACTGTTTTTT	CSAIREYEKLFF
TRBV7-9	TRBD2	NA	TRBJ2-1	TGTGCCAGCAGCCTACTAGCGGGAGGCTGGAATGAGCAGTTCTTC	CASSLLAGGWNEQFF
TRBV5-6	TRBD2	many	TRBJ2-3	TGTGCCAGCAGGCGACTAGCGCGACCCTCAGATACGCAGTATTTT	CASRRLARPSDTQYF
TRBV5-4	NA	many	TRBJ2-2	TGTGCCAGCAGCTCCTGGAACACCGGGGAGCTGTTTTTT	CASSSWNTGELFF
TRBV30	TRBD2	NA	TRBJ2-7	TGTGCCTGGAGTTCCCCGCCGCGACTAGCGGTGACCTACGAGCAGTACTTC	CAWSSPPRLAVTYEQYF
TRBV19	TRBD1	many	TRBJ2-1	TGTGCCAGTAGTATAGCAGGGACAGGGACGTACAATGAGCAGTTCTTC	CASSIAGTGTYNEQFF
TRBV5-1	TRBD2	many	TRBJ2-3	TGCGCCAGCAGCTTGGGGACTAGCGGGAACACAGATACGCAGTATTTT	CASSLGTSGNTDTQYF
TRBV24-1	TRBD1	NA	TRBJ2-5	TGTGCCACCAGTGATCCAGGGACAGGGGGCTTGGCCCAGTACTTC	CATSDPGTGGLAQYF
TRBV4-3	TRBD2	NA	TRBJ2-1	TGCGCCGGCAGCCCCGGGACTAGCAAGAACAATGAGCAGTTCTTC	CAGSPGTSKNNEQFF
TRBV5-4	TRBD1	many	TRBJ2-1	TGTGCCAGCAGCCCTAGACAGGGGCGGAATGAGCAGTTCTTC	CASSPRQGRNEQFF
TRBV7-6	NA	NA	TRBJ2-1	TGTGCCAGCAGCCACGCGGGGCAGGGGCACAATGAGCAGTTCTTC	CASSHAGQGHNEQFF
TRBV12-3/TRBV12-4	TRBD1	NA	TRBJ2-7	TGTGCCAGCAGGCCAACAGGGGGCGTCAACGAGCAGTACTTC	CASRPTGGVNEQYF
TRBV7-9	TRBD1	NA	TRBJ1-2	TGTGCCAGCAGCTCCCAACAGGGGTGGGATGGCTACACCTTC	CASSSQQGWDGYTF
TRBV24-1	NA	NA	TRBJ2-1	TGTGCCACCAGTGTGGGCACTAGGACGAGGGGTGAGCAGTTCTTC	CATSVGTRTRGEQFF
TRBV12-3/TRBV12-4	NA	NA	TRBJ2-7	TGTGCCAGCAGTAGCGACACTAAGTCCGAGCAGAACTTC	CASSSDTKSEQNF
TRBV24-1	NA	large	TRBJ1-4	TGTGCCACCAGTTCCAGGGGAGAGGGGGAAAAACTGTTTTTT	CATSSRGEGEKLFF
TRBV9	TRBD1	many	TRBJ2-3	TGTGCCAGCAGCGTAGGCGGCAGGGGGACAGATACGCAGTATTTT	CASSVGGRGTDTQYF
TRBV5-1	TRBD1	NA	TRBJ2-1	TGCGCCAGCAGCTTGGCGGCAGGGGGCTACGACAATGAGCAGTTCTTC	CASSLAAGGYDNEQFF
TRBV5-1	TRBD1	NA	TRBJ2-7	TGCGCCAGCAGCGAGGGACAGGGGTTTGGCTACGAGCAGTACTTC	CASSEGQGFGYEQYF
TRBV11-3	NA	NA	TRBJ2-7	TGTGCCGGCAGCTTAGCCGGACACTCCTACGAGCAGCACTTC	CAGSLAGHSYEQHF
TRBV2	TRBD1	NA	TRBJ2-7	TGTGCCAGCAGTGAGGACAGGGGAGGGTACGAGCAGTACTTC	CASSEDRGGYEQYF
TRBV10-3	NA	NA	TRBJ1-3	TGTGCCATCAGTGAACAGGGCGGCTACACCATATATTTT	CAISEQGGYTIYF
TRBV5-1	NA	many	TRBJ2-1	TGCGCCAGCAGCTTGATGGGAACCTCTCTCCCCTTCTTC	CASSLMGTSLPFF
TRBV29-1	NA	NA	TRBJ2-7	TGCAGCGTTGGAGGGCTAGCGTACACCTACGAGCAGTACTTC	CSVGGLAYTYEQYF
TRBV2	NA	NA	TRBJ1-2	TGTGCCAGCCAGTTTGGGCTGGATGGCTACACCTTC	CASQFGLDGYTF
TRBV20-1	NA	NA	TRBJ2-3	TGCAGTGCTAGCCGGGAGCTGGTCACAGATACGCAGTATTTT	CSASRELVTDTQYF
TRBV5-6	NA	NA	TRBJ2-7	TGTGCCAGCAGGTCCATCAGGGACTTTTCCTACGAGCAGTACTTC	CASRSIRDFSYEQYF
TRBV5-8	TRBD1	many	TRBJ2-3	TGTGTCACCAAGATCCTCAGGGGGCGCGGCACAGATACGCAGTATTTT	CVTKILRGRGTDTQYF
TRBV7-2	NA	medium-sized	TRBJ1-4	TGTGCCAGCCGGACAGAGCCTAATGAAAAACTGTTTTTT	CASRTEPNEKLFF
TRBV19	NA	NA	TRBJ2-2	TGTGCCAGTACATCTGGGTGGGAGCTGTTTTTT	CASTSGWELFF
TRBV6-1	NA	many	TRBJ1-4	TGTGCCAGCAGTGAAAGCAGGGGTACTAATGAAAAACTGTTTTTT	CASSESRGTNEKLFF
TRBV5-8	NA	many	TRBJ2-2	TGTGCCAGCAGCTTGCTGACACACACCGGGGAGCTGTTTTTT	CASSLLTHTGELFF
TRBV5-4	TRBD1	NA	TRBJ1-2	TGTGCCAGCAGCTTGCTGGACAGGGACTATGGCTACACCTTC	CASSLLDRDYGYTF
TRBV3-1	NA	many	TRBJ2-7	TGTGCCAGCAGTCAGACCGAGGCGGTTCCGCACTTC	CASSQTEAVPHF
TRBV7-6	NA	NA	TRBJ1-2	TGTGCCAGCAGCCAAGTATTTGCCTCTAACTATGGCCACCCCTTC	CASSQVFASNYGHPF
TRBV20-1	TRBD1	NA	TRBJ1-5	TGCAGTGCTAGTAGGGACAGATCCCAGCCCCAGCATTTT	CSASRDRSQPQHF
TRBV2	TRBD2	NA	TRBJ2-7	TGTGCCAGCAGTGTCACTAGCGGGTCCTACGAGCAGTACTTC	CASSVTSGSYEQYF
TRBV11-3	NA	many	TRBJ2-7	TGTGCCAGCAGCGCACTAGTTTCGTACGAGCAGTACTTC	CASSALVSYEQYF
TRBV6-1	NA	once	TRBJ1-2	TGTGCCAGCAGGGAAGATGGCTACACCTTC	CASREDGYTF